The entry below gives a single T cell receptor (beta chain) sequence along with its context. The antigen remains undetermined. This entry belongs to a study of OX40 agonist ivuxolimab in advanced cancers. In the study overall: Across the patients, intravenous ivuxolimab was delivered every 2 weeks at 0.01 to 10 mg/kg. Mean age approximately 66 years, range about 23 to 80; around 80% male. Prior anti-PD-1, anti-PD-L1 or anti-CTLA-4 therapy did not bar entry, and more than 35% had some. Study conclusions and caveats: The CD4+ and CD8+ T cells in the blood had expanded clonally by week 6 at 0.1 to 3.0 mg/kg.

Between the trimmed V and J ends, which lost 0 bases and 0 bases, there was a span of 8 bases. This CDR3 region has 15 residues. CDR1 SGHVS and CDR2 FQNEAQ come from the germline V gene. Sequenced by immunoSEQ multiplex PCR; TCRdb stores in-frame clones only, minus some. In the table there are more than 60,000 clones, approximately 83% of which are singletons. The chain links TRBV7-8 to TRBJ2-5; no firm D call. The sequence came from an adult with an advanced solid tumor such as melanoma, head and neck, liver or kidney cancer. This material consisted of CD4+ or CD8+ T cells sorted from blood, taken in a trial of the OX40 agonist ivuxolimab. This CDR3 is CASSLAHGDQETQYF. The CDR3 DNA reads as TGTGCCAGCAGCTTAGCGCACGGCGACCAAGAGACCCAGTACTTC.